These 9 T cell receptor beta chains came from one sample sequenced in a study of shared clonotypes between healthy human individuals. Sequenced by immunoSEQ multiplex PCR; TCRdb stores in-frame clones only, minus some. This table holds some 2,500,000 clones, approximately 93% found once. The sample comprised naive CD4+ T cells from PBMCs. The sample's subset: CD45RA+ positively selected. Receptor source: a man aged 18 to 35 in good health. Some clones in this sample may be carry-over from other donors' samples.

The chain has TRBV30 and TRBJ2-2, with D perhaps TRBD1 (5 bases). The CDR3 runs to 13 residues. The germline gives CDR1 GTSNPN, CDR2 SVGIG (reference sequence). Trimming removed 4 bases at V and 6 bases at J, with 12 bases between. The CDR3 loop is CAWTSWGAGELFF. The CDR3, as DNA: TGTGCCTGGACCAGTTGGGGCGCCGGGGAGCTGTTTTTT.

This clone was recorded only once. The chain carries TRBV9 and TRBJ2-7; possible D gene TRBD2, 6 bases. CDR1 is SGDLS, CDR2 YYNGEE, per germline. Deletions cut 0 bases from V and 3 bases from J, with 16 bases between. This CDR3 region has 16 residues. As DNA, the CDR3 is TGTGCCAGCAGCGTAGCCGGGGGAGGCAGGAGCTACGAGCAGTACTTC. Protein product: CASSVAGGGRSYEQYF.

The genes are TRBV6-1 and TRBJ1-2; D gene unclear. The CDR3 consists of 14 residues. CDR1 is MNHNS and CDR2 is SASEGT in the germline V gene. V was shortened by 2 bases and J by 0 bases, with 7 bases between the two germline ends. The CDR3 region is CASSEFRTNYGYTF. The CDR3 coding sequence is TGTGCCAGCAGTGAATTTCGGACTAACTATGGCTACACCTTC.

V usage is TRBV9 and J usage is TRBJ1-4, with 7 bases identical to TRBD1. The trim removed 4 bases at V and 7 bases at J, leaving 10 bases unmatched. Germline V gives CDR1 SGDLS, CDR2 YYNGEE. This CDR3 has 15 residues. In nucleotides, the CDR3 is TGTGCCAGCAGCCCCCCGCGACAGGGAGGTGAAAAACTGTTTTTT. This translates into CASSPPRQGGEKLFF.

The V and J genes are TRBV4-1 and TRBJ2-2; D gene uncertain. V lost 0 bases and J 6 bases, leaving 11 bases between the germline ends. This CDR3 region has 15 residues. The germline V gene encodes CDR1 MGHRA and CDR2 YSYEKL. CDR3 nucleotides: TGCGCCAGCAGCCAAGATACCGAACGGGCCGGGGAGCTGTTTTTT. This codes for CASSQDTERAGELFF.

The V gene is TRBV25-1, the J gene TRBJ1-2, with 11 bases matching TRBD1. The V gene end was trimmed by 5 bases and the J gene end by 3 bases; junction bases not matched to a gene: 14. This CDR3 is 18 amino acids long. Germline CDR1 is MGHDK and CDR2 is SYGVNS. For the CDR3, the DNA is TGTGCCAGCAGTAATATTATGAGTGCGGGACAGGGGGACTATGGCTACACCTTC. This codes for CASSNIMSAGQGDYGYTF.

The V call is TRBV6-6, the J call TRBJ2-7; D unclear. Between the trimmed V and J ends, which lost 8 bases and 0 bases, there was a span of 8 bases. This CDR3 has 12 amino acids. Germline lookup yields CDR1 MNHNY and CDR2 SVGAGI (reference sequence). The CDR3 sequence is CASHSFSYEQYF. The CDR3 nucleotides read TGTGCCAGCCATAGTTTCTCCTACGAGCAGTACTTC.

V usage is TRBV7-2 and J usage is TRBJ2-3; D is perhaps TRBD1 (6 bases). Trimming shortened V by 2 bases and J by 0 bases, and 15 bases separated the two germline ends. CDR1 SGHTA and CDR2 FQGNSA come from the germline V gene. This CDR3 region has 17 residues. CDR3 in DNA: TGTGCCAGCAGCTTACGCCCACAGGGAGCTAGCACAGATACGCAGTATTTT. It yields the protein CASSLRPQGASTDTQYF.

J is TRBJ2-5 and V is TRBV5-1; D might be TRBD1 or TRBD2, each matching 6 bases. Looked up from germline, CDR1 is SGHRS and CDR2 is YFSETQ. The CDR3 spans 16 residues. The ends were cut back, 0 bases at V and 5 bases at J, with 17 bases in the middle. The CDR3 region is CASSLAGALAGETQYF. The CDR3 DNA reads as TGCGCCAGCAGCTTGGCGGGGGCGCTTGCCGGCGAGACCCAGTACTTC.